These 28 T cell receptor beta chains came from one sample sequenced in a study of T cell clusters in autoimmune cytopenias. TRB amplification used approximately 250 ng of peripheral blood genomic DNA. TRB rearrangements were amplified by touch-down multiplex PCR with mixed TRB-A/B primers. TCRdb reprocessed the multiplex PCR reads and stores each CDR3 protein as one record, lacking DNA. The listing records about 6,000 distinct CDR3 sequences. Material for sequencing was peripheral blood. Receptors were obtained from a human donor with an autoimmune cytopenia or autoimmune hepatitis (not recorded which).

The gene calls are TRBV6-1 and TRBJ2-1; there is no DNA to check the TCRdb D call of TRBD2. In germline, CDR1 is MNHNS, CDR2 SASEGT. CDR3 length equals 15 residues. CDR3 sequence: CASSEGTSGYNEQFF.

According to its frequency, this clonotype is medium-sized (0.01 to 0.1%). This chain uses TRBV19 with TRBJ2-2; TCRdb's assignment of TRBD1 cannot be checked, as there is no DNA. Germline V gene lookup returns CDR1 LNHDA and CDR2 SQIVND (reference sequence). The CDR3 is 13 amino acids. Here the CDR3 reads CATPRWGTGELFF.

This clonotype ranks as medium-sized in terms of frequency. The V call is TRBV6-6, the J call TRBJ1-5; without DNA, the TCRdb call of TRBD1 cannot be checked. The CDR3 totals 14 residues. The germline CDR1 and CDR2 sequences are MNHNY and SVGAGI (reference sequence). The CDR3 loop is CASSYSGAEQPQHF.

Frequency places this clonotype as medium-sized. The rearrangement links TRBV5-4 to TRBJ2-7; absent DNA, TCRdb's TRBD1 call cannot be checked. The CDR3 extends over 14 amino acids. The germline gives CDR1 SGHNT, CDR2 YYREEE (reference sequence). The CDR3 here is CASSDSTQVYEQYF. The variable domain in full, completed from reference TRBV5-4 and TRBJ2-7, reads ETGVTQSPTHLIKTRGQQVTLRCSSQSGHNTVSWYQQALGQGPQFIFQYYREEENGRGNFPPRFSGLQFPNYSSELNVNALELDDSALYLCASSDSTQVYEQYFGPGTRLTVT.

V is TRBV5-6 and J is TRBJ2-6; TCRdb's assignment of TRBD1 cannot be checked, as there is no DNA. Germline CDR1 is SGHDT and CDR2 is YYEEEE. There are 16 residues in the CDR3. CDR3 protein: CASTFGVPGGANVLTF.

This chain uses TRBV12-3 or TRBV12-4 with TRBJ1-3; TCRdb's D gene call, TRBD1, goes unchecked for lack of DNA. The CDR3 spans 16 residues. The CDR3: CASSFGTERSGNTIYF.

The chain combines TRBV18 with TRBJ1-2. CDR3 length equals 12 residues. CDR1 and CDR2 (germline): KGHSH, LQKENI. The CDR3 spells CASSPVQKGYTF. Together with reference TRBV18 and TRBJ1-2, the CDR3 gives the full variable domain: NAGVMQNPRHLVRRRGQEARLRCSPMKGHSHVYWYRQLPEEGLKFMVYLQKENIIDESGMPKERFSAEFPKEGPSILRIQQVVRGDSAAYFCASSPVQKGYTFGSGTRLTVV.

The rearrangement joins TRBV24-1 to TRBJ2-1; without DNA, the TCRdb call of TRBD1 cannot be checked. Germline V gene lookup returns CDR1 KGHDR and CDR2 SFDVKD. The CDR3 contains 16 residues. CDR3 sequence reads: CATSDPRNRGANEQFF.

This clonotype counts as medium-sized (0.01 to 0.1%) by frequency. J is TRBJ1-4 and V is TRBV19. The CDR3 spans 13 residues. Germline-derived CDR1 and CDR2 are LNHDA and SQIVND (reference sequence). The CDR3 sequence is CASSITVLEKLFF. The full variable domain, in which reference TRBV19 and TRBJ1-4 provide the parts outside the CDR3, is DGGITQSPKYLFRKEGQNVTLSCEQNLNHDAMYWYRQDPGQGLRLIYYSQIVNDFQKGDIAEGYSVSREKKESFPLTVTSAQKNPTAFYLCASSITVLEKLFFGSGTQLSVL.

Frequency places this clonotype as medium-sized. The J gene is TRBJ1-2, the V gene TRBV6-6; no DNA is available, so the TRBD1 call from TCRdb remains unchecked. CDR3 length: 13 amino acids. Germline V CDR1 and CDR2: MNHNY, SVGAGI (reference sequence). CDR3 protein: CASSYEFGAGFTF.

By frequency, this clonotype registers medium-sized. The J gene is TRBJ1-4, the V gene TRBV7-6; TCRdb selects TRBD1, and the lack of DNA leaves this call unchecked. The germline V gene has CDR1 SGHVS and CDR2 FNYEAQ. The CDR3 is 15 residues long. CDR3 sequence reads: CASSLDSGQGEKLFF. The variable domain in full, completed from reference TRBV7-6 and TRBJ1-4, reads GAGVSQSPRYKVTKRGQDVALRCDPISGHVSLYWYRQALGQGPEFLTYFNYEAQQDKSGLPNDRFSAERPEGSISTLTIQRTEQRDSAMYRCASSLDSGQGEKLFFGSGTQLSVL.

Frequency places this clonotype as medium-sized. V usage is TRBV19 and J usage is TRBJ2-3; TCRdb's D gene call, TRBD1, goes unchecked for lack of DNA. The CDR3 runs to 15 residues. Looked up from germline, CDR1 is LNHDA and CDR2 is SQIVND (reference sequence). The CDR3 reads CASHNRGVSTDTQYF.

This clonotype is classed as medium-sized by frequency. CDR3 protein: CASSPQGRGITEAFF. J is TRBJ1-1 and V is TRBV19. This CDR3 is 15 amino acids long. Germline V gives CDR1 LNHDA, CDR2 SQIVND (reference sequence).

The CDR3 loop is CASSMGLAGETYEQYF. The chain recombines TRBV7-6 with TRBJ2-7; TCRdb names TRBD2, which stays unverified in the absence of DNA. Per the germline V gene, CDR1 is SGHVS and CDR2 is FNYEAQ. The CDR3 is 16 amino acids.

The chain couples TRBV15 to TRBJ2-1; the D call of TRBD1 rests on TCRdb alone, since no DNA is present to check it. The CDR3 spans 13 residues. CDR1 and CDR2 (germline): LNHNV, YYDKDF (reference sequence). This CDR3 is CATSRSRGDEQFF.

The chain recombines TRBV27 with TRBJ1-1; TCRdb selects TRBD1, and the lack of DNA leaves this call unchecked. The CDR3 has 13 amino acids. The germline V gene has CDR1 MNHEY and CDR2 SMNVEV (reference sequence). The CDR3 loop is CASSSPRKAEAFF.

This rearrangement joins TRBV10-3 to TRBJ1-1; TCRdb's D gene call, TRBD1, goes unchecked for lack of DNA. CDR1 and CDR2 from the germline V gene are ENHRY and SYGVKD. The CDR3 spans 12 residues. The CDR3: CAIGGPGRGAFF.

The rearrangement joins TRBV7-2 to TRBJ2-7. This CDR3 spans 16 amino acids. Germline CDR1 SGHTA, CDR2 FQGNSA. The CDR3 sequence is CASSLTSDFNSYEQYF. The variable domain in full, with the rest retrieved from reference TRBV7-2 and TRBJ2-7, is GAGVSQSPSNKVTEKGKDVELRCDPISGHTALYWYRQSLGQGLEFLIYFQGNSAPDKSGLPSDRFSAERTGGSVSTLTIQRTQQEDSAVYLCASSLTSDFNSYEQYFGPGTRLTVT.

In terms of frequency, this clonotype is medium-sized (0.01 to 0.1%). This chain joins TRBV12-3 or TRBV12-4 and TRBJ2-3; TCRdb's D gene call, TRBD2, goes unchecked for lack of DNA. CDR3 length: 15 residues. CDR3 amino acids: CASSLVGAGGDTQYF.

CDR3 region: CASSSRIAQLHNYGYTF. This chain joins TRBV6-5 and TRBJ1-2. The CDR3 loop spans 17 amino acids. CDR1 and CDR2 from the germline V gene are MNHEY and SVGAGI.

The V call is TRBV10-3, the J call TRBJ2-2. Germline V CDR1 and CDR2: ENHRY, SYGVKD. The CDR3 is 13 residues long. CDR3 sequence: CAISVGDTGELFF.

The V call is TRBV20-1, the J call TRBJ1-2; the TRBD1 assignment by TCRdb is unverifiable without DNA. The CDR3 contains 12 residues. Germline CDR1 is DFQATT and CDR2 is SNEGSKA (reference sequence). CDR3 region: CSAREQGGGYTF.

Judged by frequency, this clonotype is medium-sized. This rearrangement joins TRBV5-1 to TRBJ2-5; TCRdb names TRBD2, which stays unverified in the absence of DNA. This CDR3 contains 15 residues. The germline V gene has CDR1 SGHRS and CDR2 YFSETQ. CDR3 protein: CASSLEGSGGETQYF.

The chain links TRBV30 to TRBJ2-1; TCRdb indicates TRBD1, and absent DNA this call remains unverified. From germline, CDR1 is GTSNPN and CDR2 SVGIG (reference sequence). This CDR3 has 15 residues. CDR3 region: CAWSADRWAYNEQFF.

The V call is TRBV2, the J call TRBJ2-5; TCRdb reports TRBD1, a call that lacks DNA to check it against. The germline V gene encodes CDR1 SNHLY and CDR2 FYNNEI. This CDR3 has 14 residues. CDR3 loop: CASRQRGGFETQYF.

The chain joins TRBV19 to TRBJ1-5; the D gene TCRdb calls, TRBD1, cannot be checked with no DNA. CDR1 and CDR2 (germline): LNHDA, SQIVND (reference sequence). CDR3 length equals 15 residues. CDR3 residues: CASSIEFTGNQPQHF.

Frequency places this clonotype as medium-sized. CDR3 in amino acids: CASTPYRSAGKYNEQFF. The V and J genes are TRBV5-6 and TRBJ2-1; TCRdb gives TRBD1 as the D gene, but with no DNA this cannot be confirmed. This CDR3 comprises 17 residues. CDR1 and CDR2 from the germline V gene are SGHDT and YYEEEE. The complete variable domain, with remaining parts taken from reference TRBV5-6 and TRBJ2-1, reads DAGVTQSPTHLIKTRGQQVTLRCSPKSGHDTVSWYQQALGQGPQFIFQYYEEEERQRGNFPDRFSGHQFPNYSSELNVNALLLGDSALYLCASTPYRSAGKYNEQFFGPGTRLTVL.

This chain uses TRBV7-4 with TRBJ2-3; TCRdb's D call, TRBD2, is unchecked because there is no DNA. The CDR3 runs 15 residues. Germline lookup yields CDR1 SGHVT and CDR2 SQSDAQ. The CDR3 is CASSPRTSCTDTQYF.